This TCR beta chain appears in the sequencing data of a study of cytomegalovirus exposure and HLA in healthy donors. Study overall: A prior analysis found about 110 million unique TCR beta sequences from approximately 190 million T cells. Whole-study results and caveats: Upon later analysis, HLA-associated TCR beta chains proved more clonally expanded than other, equally common chains.

Germline CDR1 reads SGHAT; CDR2 reads FQDESV (reference sequence). CDR3 length equals 12 residues. Trimming shortened V by 8 bases and J by 1 base, and 9 bases separated the two germline ends. Primers included in the PCR were 60 Vbeta and 13 Jbeta primers. The protocol was immunoSEQ multiplex PCR, while the TCRdb copy is restricted to in-frame clones and leaves out a portion. This table has roughly 190,000 clones, more than 75% appearing once. As regards this clone: Its antigen is not identified.

V is TRBV11-1 and J is TRBJ2-7; maybe TRBD1 (5 bases). Source material: PBMCs. The clonotype was recovered from a man aged 25-45 years in good health and CMV-seronegative. The CDR3 nucleotides are TGTGCCAGCGGTCAGGGATCCTACGAGCAGTACTTC. This codes for CASGQGSYEQYF.